One sample yielded the 21 T cell receptor beta chains listed below, sequenced in a study of identical twins' blood T cells (dated by TCRdb to the early 2010s). Library preparation used 5' RACE. This sample was sequenced with an Illumina Genome Analyzer IIx. TCRdb reanalyzed the raw reads on its own, using fastp at Q25 for trimming and MiXCR for clone calling, and kept in-frame beta chains. Every CDR3 protein is listed once, alongside the most common genes and DNA of its rows. This sample holds a few hundred thousand distinct CDR3 sequences; about 28% were observed only once. The ten largest account for about 6% of the sample. The sequenced material came from PBMCs. The receptors were gathered from a woman aged 18-55 years in good health.

This clonotype showed up just a few times. The V call is TRBV7-8, the J call TRBJ1-1, with TRBD1 matching 7 bases. The length of the CDR3 is 13 residues. The J segment lost 7 bases and the V segment lost 4 bases, leaving 6 bases of the junction unmatched. Germline assignment: CDR1 SGHVS and CDR2 FQNEAQ. The DNA of the CDR3 is TGTGCCAGCAGCTCTGACAGGGACATTGAAGCTTTCTTT. As protein: CASSSDRDIEAFF. The complete variable domain, with remaining parts taken from reference TRBV7-8 and TRBJ1-1, reads GAGVSQSPRYKVAKRGQDVALRCDPISGHVSLFWYQQALGQGPEFLTYFQNEAQLDKSGLPSDRFFAERPEGSVSTLKIQRTQQEDSAVYLCASSSDRDIEAFFGQGTRLTVV.

About this clonotype: A much more abundant neighbour one base away suggests this may be a read error. The chain carries TRBV7-6 and TRBJ1-6, with D hard to call. Germline-derived CDR1 and CDR2 are SGHVS and FNYEAQ. The CDR3 runs to 15 residues. CDR3 in DNA: TGTGCCAGCAACTTAGAGGCGCAAACCGGGTCACCCCTCCACTTT. It codes for CASNLEAQTGSPLHF.

The table lists this clonotype with a few counts. The chain is built from TRBV20-1 and TRBJ1-2; 8 nucleotides align to TRBD1. The V segment lost 5 bases and the J segment 0 bases; nucleotides outside the gene matches: 2. This CDR3 region has 13 residues. Germline CDR1 reads DFQATT; CDR2 reads SNEGSKA (reference sequence). CDR3: CSAQQGANYGYTF. The DNA of the CDR3 is TGCAGTGCTCAACAGGGGGCTAACTATGGCTACACCTTC.

The chain combines TRBV7-9 with TRBJ2-7, with unresolved D. Trimming left V 1 base short and J 3 bases short, with 7 bases between. Germline CDR1 reads SEHNR; CDR2 reads FQNEAQ (reference sequence). The CDR3 spans 13 residues. DNA for the CDR3: TGTGCCAGCAGCTTAGACTTGTTCTACGAGCAGTACTTC. It translates to CASSLDLFYEQYF.

This chain joins TRBV3-1 and TRBJ2-1, with 7 positions matching TRBD2. The J segment lost 8 bases and the V segment lost 3 bases, leaving 13 bases of the junction unmatched. The length of the CDR3 is 16 residues. The germline gives CDR1 LGHDT, CDR2 YNNKEL (reference sequence). CDR3 bases: TGTGCCAGCAGCCAGTTTGGGGGAGGGGTCTGGGATGAGCAGTTCTTC. Translation: CASSQFGGGVWDEQFF.

J is TRBJ1-3 and V is TRBV7-6, with 7 bases aligning to TRBD1. The CDR3 length is 16 residues. The junction had 7 bases not matched to a gene; V was cut back by 5 bases and J by 0 bases. The germline CDR1 and CDR2 sequences are SGHVS and FNYEAQ. CDR3 residues: CASSEGQPFSGNTIYF. In DNA, the CDR3 is TGTGCCAGCAGCGAGGGACAGCCCTTCTCTGGAAACACCATATATTTT.

Remarks on this clonotype: A much larger clone sits a single nucleotide away, making a read error possible. The J gene is TRBJ1-2, the V gene TRBV2, with 9 bases that match TRBD1. Per germline, CDR1 SNHLY and CDR2 FYNNEI. The length of the CDR3 is 13 residues. Trimming cost V 3 bases and J 10 bases; bases outside gene matches: 6. The CDR3 is CASSEGQGHDYTF. CDR3 bases: TGTGCCAGCAGTGAGGGACAGGGTCATGACTACACCTTC.

Notes on this clonotype: A read error may produce the germline difference seen at one junction end. The CDR3 nucleotides read TGTACCATCAGTGACTTCGGACTAGCGGCGTTCTTC. Its translation is CTISDFGLAAFF. The V call is TRBV10-3, the J call TRBJ2-1; 10 bases fit TRBD2. The CDR3 extends over 12 amino acids. Germline V CDR1 and CDR2: ENHRY, SYGVKD.

The gene calls are TRBV4-3 and TRBJ2-7; 7 bases map to TRBD1. The V gene's germline CDR1 is LGHNA and CDR2 YSLEER. The V segment lost 0 bases and the J segment 9 bases; nucleotides outside the gene matches: 11. The CDR3 is made up of 15 amino acids. The CDR3 sequence: CASSQDVQGIIAQYF. The CDR3 DNA is TGCGCCAGCAGCCAAGATGTACAGGGGATCATAGCGCAGTACTTC.

The chain carries TRBV6-5 and TRBJ2-3, with D possibly matching TRBD1 (5 bases). The CDR3 loop spans 16 amino acids. Deletions cut 4 bases from V and 4 bases from J, with 18 bases between. Germline V gene sequence: CDR1 MNHEY, CDR2 SVGAGI. CDR3 sequence reads: CASSSRRVEGADTQYF. The CDR3 DNA follows: TGTGCCAGCAGTTCCAGACGGGTAGAAGGGGCAGATACGCAGTATTTT.

CDR3 region: CASSPQLTSGPYNEQFF. The CDR3 DNA follows: TGTGCCAGCAGCCCGCAGTTGACTAGCGGGCCCTACAATGAGCAGTTCTTC. The chain is built from TRBV3-1 and TRBJ2-1; 10 bases align to TRBD2. The CDR3 is 17 residues long. J was trimmed by 2 bases and V by 4 bases; bases with no gene match: 8. Germline V gives CDR1 LGHDT, CDR2 YNNKEL (reference sequence).

To note about this clonotype: This may arise from a read error, as a much more abundant clone is one base away. The V and J genes are TRBV12-3 or TRBV12-4 and TRBJ2-2; TRBD2 is a possible D gene (5 bases). The CDR3 has 15 amino acids. The CDR3 reads CASSLRPGNAGELFF. As DNA, the CDR3 is TGTGCCAGCAGTCTCCGGCCGGGGAACGCCGGGGAGCTGTTTTTT.

J is TRBJ1-1 and V is TRBV20-1; no reliable D call. Trimming stripped 1 base from V and 12 bases from J, with 15 bases between. The CDR3 consists of 12 residues. In germline, CDR1 is DFQATT, CDR2 SNEGSKA (reference sequence). The DNA for the CDR3 is TGCAGTGCTAGAGTTTGGGAGGGTATTACTTTCTTT. Amino acids: CSARVWEGITFF.

In its sample, this clonotype was seen a few times. This chain links TRBV20-1 with TRBJ2-1; 9 bases map to TRBD2. With V trimmed by 3 bases and J by 0 bases, 3 bases remained unmatched. CDR1 is DFQATT and CDR2 is SNEGSKA in the germline V gene (reference sequence). This CDR3 has 15 residues. The CDR3 nucleotides read TGCAGTGCTAGTGGTAGCGGGAGCTCCTACAATGAGCAGTTCTTC. Translated: CSASGSGSSYNEQFF.

The genes are TRBV18 and TRBJ1-1, with D hard to call. V lost 5 bases and J 3 bases, leaving 10 bases between the germline ends. Germline lookup yields CDR1 KGHSH and CDR2 LQKENI. The CDR3 length is 13 residues. The CDR3 loop reads CASSAALDTEAFF. CDR3 DNA sequence: TGTGCCAGCTCAGCGGCCCTGGACACTGAAGCTTTCTTT.

This clonotype was observed a handful of times. The chain combines TRBV6-5 with TRBJ2-2, with D perhaps matching TRBD1 (6 bases). The CDR3 consists of 15 residues. Between the trimmed V and J ends, which lost 2 bases and 1 base, there was a span of 8 bases. Germline V gene sequence: CDR1 MNHEY, CDR2 SVGAGI. The CDR3 reads CASSYRTVNTGELFF. CDR3 in DNA: TGTGCCAGCAGTTACCGGACAGTGAACACCGGGGAGCTGTTTTTT.

The V and J genes are TRBV6-2 or TRBV6-3 and TRBJ2-7; D might be TRBD1 or TRBD2, each matching 5 bases. The V and J ends lost 2 bases and 0 bases respectively, with 14 bases between them. CDR1 MNHEY and CDR2 SVGEGT come from the germline V gene. This CDR3 has 16 residues. CDR3 loop: CASSYGTLLSSYEQYF. CDR3 coding DNA: TGTGCCAGCAGTTACGGGACCCTCCTTAGCTCCTACGAGCAGTACTTC.

This clonotype was picked up a small number of times. CDR3 loop: CASSFGANNEQFF. DNA of the CDR3: TGTGCCAGCAGCTTTGGGGCGAACAATGAGCAGTTCTTC. The rearrangement links TRBV5-6 to TRBJ2-1, with a tentative D call TRBD1 (5 bases). The germline gives CDR1 SGHDT, CDR2 YYEEEE. Trimming took 2 bases from V and 5 from J, leaving 8 bases between them. The CDR3 consists of 13 residues.

A few counts support this clonotype. The chain has TRBV6-5 and TRBJ2-7, with TRBD2 matching over 8 bases. Trimming took 0 bases from V and 0 from J; bases not matched to a gene: 10. Per the germline V gene, CDR1 is MNHEY and CDR2 is SVGAGI. CDR3 length: 18 residues. The DNA of the CDR3 is TGTGCCAGCAGTTACTCGATCTCCGGGACTAGAATCTCCTACGAGCAGTACTTC. As protein: CASSYSISGTRISYEQYF.

This clonotype was picked up a small number of times. The chain combines TRBV5-1 with TRBJ2-3, with 7 bases aligning to TRBD1. Germline CDR1 is SGHRS and CDR2 is YFSETQ. The CDR3 sequence is 14 residues long. The trim removed 4 bases at V and 2 bases at J, leaving 4 bases unmatched. The CDR3 loop reads CASSPGQFTDTQYF. DNA for the CDR3: TGCGCCAGCAGCCCGGGACAGTTCACAGATACGCAGTATTTT.

This sequence joins TRBV7-6 and TRBJ1-1; perhaps TRBD1 as D (5 bases). Germline loops: CDR1 SGHVS, CDR2 FNYEAQ. Trimming removed 2 bases from V and 6 bases from J, with 10 bases in between. The CDR3 loop spans 13 amino acids. This CDR3 is CASSLKWGSEAFF. CDR3 coding DNA: TGTGCCAGCAGCTTAAAGTGGGGGTCTGAAGCTTTCTTT.